The 25 T cell receptor beta chains presented below share a single source sample, sequenced in a study of blood T cell repertoires in COVID-19. Generated by immunoSEQ multiplex PCR, the TCRdb table keeps only in-frame clones and is missing some. Of about 160,000 clones listed, about 85% are singletons. Sequences were obtained from peripheral blood. These receptors were taken from a man in his forties with acute or convalescent COVID-19.

The chain is built from TRBV4-1 and TRBJ1-2; D gene unclear. Germline V CDR1 and CDR2: MGHRA, YSYEKL. The CDR3 loop spans 12 amino acids. Trimming cost V 2 bases and J 8 bases, with 9 bases left between them. As DNA, the CDR3 is TGCGCCAGCAGCCAACCGGGAGGAGGCTACACCTTC. This sequence encodes CASSQPGGGYTF.

CDR3 DNA: TGTGCCAGCAGCGCCTCTGTGGGGCCAGCGGGTTTTGAGCAGTTCTTC. It encodes CASSASVGPAGFEQFF. This chain links TRBV9 with TRBJ2-1, with D perhaps TRBD2 (6 bases). V lost 3 bases and J 9 bases, leaving 22 bases between the germline ends. Germline CDR1 reads SGDLS; CDR2 reads YYNGEE. The CDR3 loop spans 16 amino acids.

The CDR3 sequence is CATPASRLPSLATNEKLFF. As DNA, the CDR3 is TGTGCCACCCCTGCCTCAAGACTGCCTTCCCTTGCAACTAATGAAAAACTGTTTTTT. The chain is built from TRBV24-1 and TRBJ1-4; D gene ambiguous. With 9 bases removed from V and 0 bases from J, the gap between germline ends came to 25 bases. Germline V gives CDR1 KGHDR, CDR2 SFDVKD. This CDR3 comprises 19 residues.

Details on this clone: Sequence at one end of the junction differs from germline and may be a read error. The V call is TRBV3-1 (or the pseudogene TRBV3-2), the J call TRBJ1-2; D ambiguous. This CDR3 comprises 13 residues. Per the germline V gene, CDR1 is LGHDT and CDR2 is YNNKEL (reference sequence). The CDR3 DNA is TGTGCCAGCAGCCGGAGGGATGGAGCTGGTAGGGCCTTC. Residues: CASSRRDGAGRAF.

Only one count was recorded for this clone. V gene TRBV5-4 combines with J gene TRBJ1-3, with D uncertain. Germline V lookup: CDR1 SGHNT, CDR2 YYREEE (reference sequence). V was shortened by 0 bases and J by 0 bases, with 10 bases between the two germline ends. There are 16 residues in the CDR3. The CDR3 bases are TGTGCCAGCAGCTTGGGAGGGCCCCACTCTGGAAACACCATATATTTT. The encoded protein is CASSLGGPHSGNTIYF.

The rearrangement joins TRBV6-2 or TRBV6-3 to TRBJ1-1; D uncertain. This CDR3 has 16 amino acids. CDR1 MNHEY and CDR2 SVGEGT come from the germline V gene. The V gene lost 2 bases and the J gene lost 2 bases, with 15 bases spanning the gap. CDR3 DNA sequence: TGTGCCAGCAGTTACGCGATCGATACGGTAAACACTGAAGCTTTCTTT. Amino acids: CASSYAIDTVNTEAFF.

The chain's CDR3 is CASSVWWRGSYEQYF. CDR3 coding DNA: TGTGCCAGCAGCGTATGGTGGCGGGGGAGCTACGAGCAGTACTTC. J is TRBJ2-7 and V is TRBV9; 7 bases line up with TRBD2. Germline V gives CDR1 SGDLS, CDR2 YYNGEE. This CDR3 has 15 amino acids. J gave up 3 bases and V 1 base, and 7 bases lay outside the gene matches.

The V and J genes are TRBV28 and TRBJ1-1; TRBD1 aligns across 7 bases. This CDR3 spans 17 amino acids. Trimming at V came to 5 bases and at J to 1 base, leaving 13 bases not matched to a gene. In germline, CDR1 is MDHEN, CDR2 SYDVKM. The CDR3 spells CASSTEGQRIRNTEAFF. The DNA of the CDR3 is TGTGCCAGCAGTACCGAGGGACAGAGGATTCGGAACACTGAAGCTTTCTTT.

The J gene is TRBJ1-1, the V gene TRBV5-5, with 7 bases identical to TRBD1. V gave up 4 bases and J gave up 0 bases; unmatched junction bases: 6. Germline loops: CDR1 SGHKS, CDR2 YYEKEE (reference sequence). CDR3 size: 15 residues. The CDR3 spells CASSPQGQMNTEAFF. CDR3 DNA: TGTGCCAGCAGCCCTCAGGGACAGATGAACACTGAAGCTTTCTTT.

Here the CDR3 DNA reads TGTGCCAGTAGTATAAACTTAGTGCACACTGAAGCTTTCTTT. It specifies CASSINLVHTEAFF. The chain has TRBV19 and TRBJ1-1, with D hard to call. The CDR3 length is 14 residues. Germline-derived CDR1 and CDR2 are LNHDA and SQIVND (reference sequence). V lost 2 bases and J 3 bases, leaving 10 bases between the germline ends.

The V call is TRBV7-9, the J call TRBJ2-3; tentative D call: TRBD1 (7 bases). CDR1 is SEHNR, CDR2 FQNEAQ, per germline (reference sequence). The V and J ends lost 3 bases and 5 bases respectively, with 15 bases between them. The CDR3 consists of 15 residues. This CDR3 reads CASSFRQGGRDTQYF. CDR3 coding DNA: TGTGCCAGCAGCTTCCGACAGGGAGGCCGAGATACGCAGTATTTT.

This clone appeared many times. CDR3 coding DNA: TGTGCCAGCAGTCCGACAGGGGGTAAAGGGAATGAAAAACTGTTTTTT. Translation: CASSPTGGKGNEKLFF. This sequence joins TRBV27 and TRBJ1-4; 9 nucleotides line up with TRBD1. The CDR3 runs 16 residues. The ends lost 5 bases at V and 5 bases at J; junction bases unmatched: 9. Germline CDR1 is MNHEY and CDR2 is SMNVEV (reference sequence).

The chain is built from TRBV24-1 and TRBJ2-2; TRBD1 matches 12 bases. Trimming took 3 bases from V and 5 from J; bases not matched to a gene: 12. Germline V gene lookup returns CDR1 KGHDR and CDR2 SFDVKD. The CDR3 length is 19 residues. The CDR3 loop is CATSDAPGQGARMTGELFF. Here the CDR3 DNA reads TGTGCCACCAGTGATGCTCCGGGACAGGGGGCTCGAATGACCGGGGAGCTGTTTTTT.

V gene TRBV27 combines with J gene TRBJ1-1; TRBD1 matches 9 bases. CDR1 and CDR2 from the germline V gene are MNHEY and SMNVEV (reference sequence). The V segment lost 8 bases and the J segment 6 bases; nucleotides outside the gene matches: 13. The CDR3 has 15 residues. The CDR3 DNA follows: TGTGCCAGCCGAGAGACAGGGGGATATTTATCTGAAGCTTTCTTT. Translation gives CASRETGGYLSEAFF.

This chain's CDR3 is CASSAPGLQFF. CDR3 bases: TGTGCCAGCAGCGCGCCGGGACTTCAGTTCTTC. The gene calls are TRBV7-2 and TRBJ2-1, with a possible D match to TRBD2 (6 bases). Germline V CDR1 and CDR2: SGHTA, FQGNSA. The V and J ends lost 5 bases and 13 bases respectively, with 12 bases between them. This CDR3 comprises 11 residues. Filled out from reference TRBV7-2 and TRBJ2-1, the complete variable domain reads GAGVSQSPSNKVTEKGKDVELRCDPISGHTALYWYRQSLGQGLEFLIYFQGNSAPDKSGLPSDRFSAERTGGSVSTLTIQRTQQEDSAVYLCASSAPGLQFFGPGTRLTVL.

V usage is TRBV5-6 and J usage is TRBJ1-5; TRBD1 is a possible D gene (6 bases). Germline CDR1 and CDR2: SGHDT and YYEEEE. The CDR3 contains 14 residues. V lost 2 bases and J lost 3, with 9 bases in between. In DNA, the CDR3 is TGTGCCAGCAGCTTCGGGACACTCAATCAGCCCCAGCATTTT. This sequence encodes CASSFGTLNQPQHF. The full variable domain, in which reference TRBV5-6 and TRBJ1-5 provide the parts outside the CDR3, is DAGVTQSPTHLIKTRGQQVTLRCSPKSGHDTVSWYQQALGQGPQFIFQYYEEEERQRGNFPDRFSGHQFPNYSSELNVNALLLGDSALYLCASSFGTLNQPQHFGDGTRLSIL.

The V call is TRBV5-5, the J call TRBJ2-7; the D gene is possibly TRBD2 (5 bases). The CDR3 is 16 residues long. Germline V lookup: CDR1 SGHKS, CDR2 YYEKEE (reference sequence). V was clipped by 2 bases and J by 0 bases, with 15 bases between them. CDR3 sequence reads: CASSFMLAAGSYEQYF. In DNA, the CDR3 is TGTGCCAGCAGCTTTATGCTCGCGGCGGGCTCCTACGAGCAGTACTTC.

The genes are TRBV3-1 (or the pseudogene TRBV3-2) and TRBJ2-1; 11 bases map to TRBD2. In germline, CDR1 is LGHDT, CDR2 YNNKEL (reference sequence). J was trimmed by 3 bases and V by 4 bases; bases with no gene match: 5. This CDR3 comprises 16 residues. CDR3 bases: TGTGCCAGCAGCCCCCGACTAGCGGGGTTCTACAATGAGCAGTTCTTC. As protein: CASSPRLAGFYNEQFF.

The chain has TRBV18 and TRBJ2-7; 10 nucleotides align to TRBD2. This CDR3 has 15 residues. V shed 2 bases, J shed 4 bases, and the junction held 5 bases outside the gene matches. Germline values: CDR1 KGHSH, CDR2 LQKENI. The CDR3 reads CASSPGAGGGYEQYF. The CDR3, as DNA: TGTGCCAGCTCACCAGGAGCGGGGGGGGGTTACGAGCAGTACTTC.

This chain connects TRBV28 to TRBJ1-2, with 7 positions matching TRBD1. Germline values: CDR1 MDHEN, CDR2 SYDVKM. The CDR3 covers 16 residues. Unmatched junction bases numbered 16, after V lost 4 bases and J lost 8 bases. CDR3 loop: CASSSPLLYDRDGYTF. The CDR3, as DNA: TGTGCCAGCAGTTCCCCACTACTTTATGACAGGGACGGCTACACCTTC.

V is TRBV19 and J is TRBJ1-1; possible D gene TRBD1, 6 bases. The V end lost 9 bases, the J end lost 8 bases, and 13 bases lay between the germline ends. The CDR3 is made up of 11 amino acids. Germline CDR1 is LNHDA and CDR2 is SQIVND (reference sequence). The CDR3 protein is CASWVTGEAFF. Here the CDR3 DNA reads TGTGCCAGCTGGGTTACAGGGGAAGCTTTCTTT.

The gene calls are TRBV6-5 and TRBJ1-2; TRBD1 agrees at 9 bases. The CDR3 covers 14 residues. CDR1 and CDR2 (germline): MNHEY, SVGAGI. The trim removed 7 bases at V and 7 bases at J, leaving 10 bases unmatched. CDR3: CASTGTGFTGGYTF. The CDR3 DNA sequence: TGTGCCAGCACGGGGACAGGGTTTACGGGTGGCTACACCTTC.

The chain couples TRBV15 to TRBJ1-1; D is unresolved. The CDR3 runs 18 residues. The germline gives CDR1 LNHNV, CDR2 YYDKDF (reference sequence). V lost 3 bases, J lost 2 bases, and 22 bases lay in between. CDR3 coding DNA: TGTGCCACCAGCAGGGACTCCTTGGCGCAGCTCTTAAACACTGAAGCTTTCTTT. It is translated as CATSRDSLAQLLNTEAFF.

The chain has TRBV6-5 and TRBJ1-6; possibly TRBD1 for D (6 bases). The CDR3 is 15 amino acids. The germline gives CDR1 MNHEY, CDR2 SVGAGI. Trimming stripped 7 bases from V and 11 bases from J, with 21 bases between. The CDR3 is CASTEIRGHAAPLHF. CDR3 coding DNA: TGTGCCAGCACCGAAATCAGGGGTCATGCGGCACCCCTCCACTTT.

The chain combines TRBV27 with TRBJ1-2, with D possibly TRBD1 on 6 matching bases. Trimming took 11 bases from V and 7 from J, leaving 14 bases between them. This CDR3 spans 11 amino acids. Germline values: CDR1 MNHEY, CDR2 SMNVEV (reference sequence). CDR3 protein: CAVRGQGGYTF. The DNA for the CDR3 is TGTGCCGTTAGGGGACAAGGTGGCTACACCTTC.